The rows below give T cell receptor beta chains drawn from one sample of a study of shared clonotypes between healthy human individuals. Produced via immunoSEQ multiplex PCR; TCRdb's table is partial and in-frame only. Found here are some 2,500,000 clones, around 90% of them singletons; the top ten hold 0.37%. Sequencing was carried out using naive CD4+ T cells from PBMCs. The receptors were sampled from a man aged 18 to 35 in good health. Some clones in this sample may be carry-over from other donors' samples. The CDR3 runs from the conserved cysteine through the conserved F or W. Size is omitted from some rows. Given values are once, few, many or a class for expanded clones.

v_call clone_size cdr3_aa
TRBV25-1 - CASSDHSGRAIGETQYF
TRBV18 once CASSPRGGVNTEAFF
TRBV7-3 - CASGDGARTDTQYF
TRBV7-9 few CASSLGHGVGNTEAFF
TRBV27 - CASRLKRDWGTDTQYF
TRBV6-4 - CASSDLGRTNLHTNTGELFF
TRBV27 - CASNLAGLSYNEQFF
TRBV9 - CASSVSGTNGYTF
TRBV19 - CASTTWGTANTGELFF
TRBV7-9 - CASSLEGARYGYTF
TRBV4-2 few CASSQGTANYGYTF
TRBV4-2 - CASSQDLRGSYEQYF
TRBV7-6 - CASSSPGQGAYGYTF
TRBV11-2 - CASSSGQGETQYF
TRBV19 - CASIGGGAGANVLTF
TRBV4-1 - CASSQRLAATFSYNEQFF
TRBV11-2 once CASSLSPGSTEAFF
TRBV5-1 - CASSPVRAGGPRGGELFF
TRBV18 - CASLGGLNTGELFF
TRBV4-2 - CASSLPAAGGPYEQYF
TRBV6-5 - CASRQGLGRVQYF
TRBV6-1 - CASSVQGALGTDTQYF
TRBV28 - CASSLLGQGAGGYTF
TRBV7-3 - CASSFGTGGDQPQHF
TRBV6-5 - CASSTSSYEQYF
TRBV5-1 - CASSLVAAGTSRHEQYF
TRBV5-4 - CASSPEVRGQSETQYF
TRBV9 - CASSETHDSSWGETQYF
TRBV29-1 - CSVTRDRVTYEQYF
TRBV6-5 once CASSYTDGHPGTQYF
TRBV7-9 once CASSRETGQETQYF
TRBV25-1 - CASSDFRTDIRGQYF
TRBV28 - CASSPPGTAEAFF
TRBV14 - CASSHDPGDTEAFF
TRBV5-1 - CASSPAGLGDNTDTQYF
TRBV6-6 - CASSRGGQGNGEQFF
TRBV5-1 - CASSYDPPYEQYF
TRBV6-1 - CASSVNSLSNEKLFF
TRBV11-2 - CASSPTSGRAEQYF
TRBV27 - CASSLSRQGSYNEQFF